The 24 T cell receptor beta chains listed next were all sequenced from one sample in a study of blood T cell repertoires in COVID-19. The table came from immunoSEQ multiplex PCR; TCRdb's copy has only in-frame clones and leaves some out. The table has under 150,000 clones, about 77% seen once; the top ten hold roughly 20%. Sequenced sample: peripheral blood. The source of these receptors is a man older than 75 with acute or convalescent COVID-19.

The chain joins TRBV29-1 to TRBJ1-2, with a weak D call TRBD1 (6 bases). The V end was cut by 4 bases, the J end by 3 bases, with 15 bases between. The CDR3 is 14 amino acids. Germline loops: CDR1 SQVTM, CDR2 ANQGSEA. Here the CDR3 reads CSVVEDRGHYGYTF. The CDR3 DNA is TGCAGCGTTGTGGAGGACAGAGGACACTATGGCTACACCTTC.

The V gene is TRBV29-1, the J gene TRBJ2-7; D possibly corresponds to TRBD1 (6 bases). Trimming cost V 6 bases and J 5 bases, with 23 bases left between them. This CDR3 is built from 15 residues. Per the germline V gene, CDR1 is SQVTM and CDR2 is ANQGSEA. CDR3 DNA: TGCAGCGTGGCCGTTACAGGGTTGCCGAATAACGAGCAGTACTTC. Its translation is CSVAVTGLPNNEQYF.

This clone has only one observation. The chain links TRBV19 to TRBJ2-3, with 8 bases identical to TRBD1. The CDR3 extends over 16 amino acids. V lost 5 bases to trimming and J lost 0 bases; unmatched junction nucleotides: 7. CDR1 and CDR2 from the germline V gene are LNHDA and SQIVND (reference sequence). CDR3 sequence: CASSARGTGSTDTQYF. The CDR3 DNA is TGTGCCAGTAGTGCACGTGGGACAGGAAGCACAGATACGCAGTATTTT.

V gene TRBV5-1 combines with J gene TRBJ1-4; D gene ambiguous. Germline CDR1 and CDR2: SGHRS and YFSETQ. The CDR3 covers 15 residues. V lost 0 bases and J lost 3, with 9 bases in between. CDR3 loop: CASSLEDLPNEKLFF. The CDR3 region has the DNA TGCGCCAGCAGCTTGGAGGACTTACCTAATGAAAAACTGTTTTTT.

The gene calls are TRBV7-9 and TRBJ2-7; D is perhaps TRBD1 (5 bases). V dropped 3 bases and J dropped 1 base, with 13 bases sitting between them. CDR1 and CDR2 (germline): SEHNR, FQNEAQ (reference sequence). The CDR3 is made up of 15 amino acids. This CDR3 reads CASSFRGARSYEQYF. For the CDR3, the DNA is TGTGCCAGCAGCTTTCGTGGGGCGCGATCCTACGAGCAGTACTTC.

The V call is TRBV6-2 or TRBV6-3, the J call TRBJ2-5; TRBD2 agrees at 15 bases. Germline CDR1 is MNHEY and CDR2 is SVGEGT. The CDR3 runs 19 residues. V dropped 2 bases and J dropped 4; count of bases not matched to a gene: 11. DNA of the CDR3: TGTGCCAGCAGTTACGGGATGGGGACTAGCGGGGGGCCCGGAGAGACCCAGTACTTC. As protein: CASSYGMGTSGGPGETQYF.

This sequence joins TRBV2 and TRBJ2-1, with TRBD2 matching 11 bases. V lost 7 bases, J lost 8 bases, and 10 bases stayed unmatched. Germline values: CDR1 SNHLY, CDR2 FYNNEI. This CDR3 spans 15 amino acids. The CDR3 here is CASTTIAGGRDEQFF. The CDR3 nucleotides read TGTGCCAGCACCACAATAGCGGGGGGGCGAGATGAGCAGTTCTTC.

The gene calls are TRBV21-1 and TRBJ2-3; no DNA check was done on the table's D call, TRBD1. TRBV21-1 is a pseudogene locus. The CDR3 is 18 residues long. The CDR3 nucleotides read TGTGCCAGCAGCAAAGTAAAACAGGAACAATCTAGCACAGATACGCAGTATTTT. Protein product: CASSKVKQEQSSTDTQYF.

The CDR3 is CASSEPGTGKGTDTQYF. DNA for the CDR3: TGCGCCAGCAGTGAGCCCGGGACAGGGAAAGGCACAGATACGCAGTATTTT. The V call is TRBV10-1, the J call TRBJ2-3, with 9 bases fitting TRBD1. The V and J ends lost 2 bases and 1 base, in that order; junction bases with no gene match: 7. Germline CDR1 reads WNHNN; CDR2 reads SYGVQD (reference sequence). The CDR3 is 17 amino acids.

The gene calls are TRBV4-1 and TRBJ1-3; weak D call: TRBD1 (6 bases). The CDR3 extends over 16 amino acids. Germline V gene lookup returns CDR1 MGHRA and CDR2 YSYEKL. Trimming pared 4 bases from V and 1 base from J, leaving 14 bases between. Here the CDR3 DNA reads TGCGCCAGCAGCCTGGACGCAGGGGTGTCTGGAAACACCATATATTTT. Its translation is CASSLDAGVSGNTIYF.

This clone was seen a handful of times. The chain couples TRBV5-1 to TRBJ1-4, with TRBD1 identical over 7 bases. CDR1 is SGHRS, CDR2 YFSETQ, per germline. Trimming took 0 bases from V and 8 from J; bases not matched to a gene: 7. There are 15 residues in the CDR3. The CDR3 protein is CASSLGQGSDEKLFF. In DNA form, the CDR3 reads TGCGCCAGCAGCTTGGGACAGGGAAGCGACGAAAAACTGTTTTTT.

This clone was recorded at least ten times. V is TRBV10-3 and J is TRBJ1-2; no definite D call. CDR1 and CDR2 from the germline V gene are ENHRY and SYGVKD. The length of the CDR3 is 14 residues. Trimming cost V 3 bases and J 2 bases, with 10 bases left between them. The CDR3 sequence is CAISEGGDNYGYTF. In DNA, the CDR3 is TGTGCCATCAGTGAAGGAGGAGACAACTATGGCTACACCTTC.

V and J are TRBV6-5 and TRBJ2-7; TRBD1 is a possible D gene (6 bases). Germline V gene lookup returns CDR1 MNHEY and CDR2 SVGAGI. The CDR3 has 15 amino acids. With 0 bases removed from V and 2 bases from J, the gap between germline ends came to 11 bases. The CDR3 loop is CASSYSGRGTYEQYF. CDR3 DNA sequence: TGTGCCAGCAGTTACTCGGGCAGGGGAACCTACGAGCAGTACTTC.

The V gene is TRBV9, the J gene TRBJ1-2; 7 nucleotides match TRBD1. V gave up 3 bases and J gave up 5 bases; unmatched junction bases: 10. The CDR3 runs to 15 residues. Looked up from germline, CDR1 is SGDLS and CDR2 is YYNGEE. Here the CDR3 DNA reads TGTGCCAGCAGCGAATCGGGACAGAACCGGTATGGCTACACCTTC. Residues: CASSESGQNRYGYTF.

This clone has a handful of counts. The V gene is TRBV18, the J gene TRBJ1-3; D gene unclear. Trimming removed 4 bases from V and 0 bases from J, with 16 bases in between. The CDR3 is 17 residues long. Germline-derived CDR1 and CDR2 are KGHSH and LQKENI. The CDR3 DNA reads TGTGCCAGCTCACTGGCCTCTTCTTCGGGCTCTGGAAACACCATATATTTT. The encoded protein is CASSLASSSGSGNTIYF.

The CDR3 sequence is CAWSADIVYNEQFF. The CDR3 coding sequence is TGTGCCTGGAGTGCGGACATCGTTTACAATGAGCAGTTCTTC. The chain has TRBV30 and TRBJ2-1; tentative D call: TRBD1 (5 bases). Germline CDR1 GTSNPN, CDR2 SVGIG (reference sequence). Trimming took off 1 base at V and 4 bases at J, with 11 bases between the two ends. The CDR3 length is 14 residues.

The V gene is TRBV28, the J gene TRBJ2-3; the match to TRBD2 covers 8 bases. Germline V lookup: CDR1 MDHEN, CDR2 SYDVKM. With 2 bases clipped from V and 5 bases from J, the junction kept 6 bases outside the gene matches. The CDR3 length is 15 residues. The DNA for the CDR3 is TGTGCCAGCAGTTTACGGGGGGGGCCGTTAGATACGCAGTATTTT. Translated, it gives CASSLRGGPLDTQYF.

The CDR3 sequence is CARSGGSKGYGYTF. DNA of the CDR3: TGTGCCAGAAGCGGAGGGTCCAAAGGCTATGGCTACACCTTC. The chain is built from TRBV5-3 and TRBJ1-2; D is unresolved. TRBV5-3 is an ORF for which the function is uncertain. The CDR3 has 14 amino acids. V was cut by 4 bases and J by 4 bases, with 14 bases left in between.

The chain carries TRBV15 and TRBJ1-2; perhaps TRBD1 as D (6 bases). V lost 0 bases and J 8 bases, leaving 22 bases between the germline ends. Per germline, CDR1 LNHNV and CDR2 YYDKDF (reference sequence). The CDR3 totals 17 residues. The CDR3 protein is CATSRDRKPTGFLGYTF. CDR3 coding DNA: TGTGCCACCAGCAGAGATCGCAAACCTACAGGGTTTCTCGGCTACACCTTC.

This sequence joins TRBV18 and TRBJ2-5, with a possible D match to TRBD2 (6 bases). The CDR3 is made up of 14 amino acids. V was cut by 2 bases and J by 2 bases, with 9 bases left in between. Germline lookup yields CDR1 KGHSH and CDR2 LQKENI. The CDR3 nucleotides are TGTGCCAGCTCACCAGGGGGGATACAAGAGACCCAGTACTTC. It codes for CASSPGGIQETQYF.

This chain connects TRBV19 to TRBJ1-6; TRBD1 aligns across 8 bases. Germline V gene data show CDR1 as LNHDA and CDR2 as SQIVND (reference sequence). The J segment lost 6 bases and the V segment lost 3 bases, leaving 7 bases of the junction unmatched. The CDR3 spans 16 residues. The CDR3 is CASSIRQGASNSPLHF. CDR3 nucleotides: TGTGCCAGTAGTATCCGGCAGGGGGCCTCTAATTCACCCCTCCACTTT.

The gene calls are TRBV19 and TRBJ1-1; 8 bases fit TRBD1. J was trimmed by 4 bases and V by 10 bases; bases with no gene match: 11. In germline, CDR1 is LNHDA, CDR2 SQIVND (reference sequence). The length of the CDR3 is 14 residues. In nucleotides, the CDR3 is TGTGCCACCAGACAGGGGCCGGGGAGCACTGAAGCTTTCTTT. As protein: CATRQGPGSTEAFF.

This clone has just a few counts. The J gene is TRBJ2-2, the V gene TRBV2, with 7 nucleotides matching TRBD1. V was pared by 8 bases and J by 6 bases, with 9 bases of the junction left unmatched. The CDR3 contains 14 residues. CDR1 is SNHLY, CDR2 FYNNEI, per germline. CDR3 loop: CASSGTASAGELFF. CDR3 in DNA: TGTGCCAGCTCAGGGACAGCCAGCGCCGGGGAGCTGTTTTTT.

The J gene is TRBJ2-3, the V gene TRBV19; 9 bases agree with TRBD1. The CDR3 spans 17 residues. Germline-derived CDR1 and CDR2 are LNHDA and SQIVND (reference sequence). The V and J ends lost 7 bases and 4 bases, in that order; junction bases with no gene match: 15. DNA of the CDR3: TGTGCCAGTAACGCGGGGGTGAGACAGGGGGAATCAGATACGCAGTATTTT. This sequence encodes CASNAGVRQGESDTQYF.